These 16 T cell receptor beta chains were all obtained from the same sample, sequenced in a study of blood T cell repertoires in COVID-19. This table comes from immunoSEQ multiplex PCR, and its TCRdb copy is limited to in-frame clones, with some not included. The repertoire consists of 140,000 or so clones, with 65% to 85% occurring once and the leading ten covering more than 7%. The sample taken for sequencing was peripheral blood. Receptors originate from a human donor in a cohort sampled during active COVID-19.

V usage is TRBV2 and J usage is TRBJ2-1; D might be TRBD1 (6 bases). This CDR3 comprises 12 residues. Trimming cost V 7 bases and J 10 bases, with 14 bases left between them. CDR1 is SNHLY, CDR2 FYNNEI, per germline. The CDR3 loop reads CASNQGSQEQFF. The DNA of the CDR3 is TGTGCCAGCAACCAGGGGTCTCAGGAGCAGTTCTTC.

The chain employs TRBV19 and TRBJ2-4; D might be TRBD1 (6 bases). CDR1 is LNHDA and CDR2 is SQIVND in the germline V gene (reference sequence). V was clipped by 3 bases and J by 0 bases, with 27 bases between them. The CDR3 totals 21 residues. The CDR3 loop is CASSIQGPSAVLDLAKNIQYF. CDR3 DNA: TGTGCCAGTAGTATCCAGGGGCCGTCGGCAGTACTTGATTTAGCCAAAAACATTCAGTACTTC.

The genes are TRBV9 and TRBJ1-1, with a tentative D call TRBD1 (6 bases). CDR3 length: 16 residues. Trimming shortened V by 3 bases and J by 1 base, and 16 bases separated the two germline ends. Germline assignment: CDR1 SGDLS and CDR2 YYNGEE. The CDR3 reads CASSGYRDAGNTEAFF. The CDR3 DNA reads TGTGCCAGCAGCGGATACAGGGACGCGGGGAACACTGAAGCTTTCTTT.

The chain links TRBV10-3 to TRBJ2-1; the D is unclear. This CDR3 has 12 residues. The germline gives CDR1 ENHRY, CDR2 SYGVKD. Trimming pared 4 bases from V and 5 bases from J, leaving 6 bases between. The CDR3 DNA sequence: TGTGCCATCAGTGGCAGGAACAATGAGCAGTTCTTC. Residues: CAISGRNNEQFF.

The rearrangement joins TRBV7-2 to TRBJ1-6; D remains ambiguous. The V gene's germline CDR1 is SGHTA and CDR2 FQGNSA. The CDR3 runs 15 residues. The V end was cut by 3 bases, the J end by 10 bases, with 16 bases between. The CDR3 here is CASSFVRSTSSPLHF. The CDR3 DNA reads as TGTGCCAGCAGCTTCGTACGGTCCACCTCCTCACCCCTCCACTTT.

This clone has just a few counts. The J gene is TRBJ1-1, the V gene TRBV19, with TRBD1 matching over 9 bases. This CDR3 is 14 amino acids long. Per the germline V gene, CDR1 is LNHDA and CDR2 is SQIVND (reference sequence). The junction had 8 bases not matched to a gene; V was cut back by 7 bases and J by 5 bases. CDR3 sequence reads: CASKGTGPWTEAFF. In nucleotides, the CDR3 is TGTGCCAGTAAGGGGACAGGGCCGTGGACTGAAGCTTTCTTT.

CDR3 amino acids: CASSQESSRGVPDTQYF. The CDR3 nucleotides are TGTGCCAGCAGCCAAGAAAGCTCGCGGGGGGTGCCAGATACGCAGTATTTT. The chain recombines TRBV4-2 with TRBJ2-3; TRBD2 aligns across 8 bases. With 0 bases clipped from V and 4 bases from J, the junction kept 9 bases outside the gene matches. The CDR3 spans 17 residues. The germline CDR1 and CDR2 sequences are LGHNA and YNFKEQ.

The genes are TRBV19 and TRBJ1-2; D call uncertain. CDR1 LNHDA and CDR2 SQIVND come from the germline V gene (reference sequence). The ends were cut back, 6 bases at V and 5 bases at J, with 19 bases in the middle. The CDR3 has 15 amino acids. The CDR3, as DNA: TGTGCCAGTAGAAGGACGAGCGGTGGTCGATATGGCTACACCTTC. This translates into CASRRTSGGRYGYTF.

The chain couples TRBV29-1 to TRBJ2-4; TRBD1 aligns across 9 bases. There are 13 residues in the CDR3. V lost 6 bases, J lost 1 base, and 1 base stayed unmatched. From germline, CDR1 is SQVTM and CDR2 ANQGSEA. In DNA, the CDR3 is TGCAGCGTGGGGACAGGGGCCAAAAACATTCAGTACTTC. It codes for CSVGTGAKNIQYF.

CDR3 nucleotide sequence: TGTGCCAGCAGCCTACCTAACTACGAGCAGTACTTC. Translating it yields CASSLPNYEQYF. The genes are TRBV7-8 and TRBJ2-7; D remains ambiguous. Trimming took off 5 bases at V and 3 bases at J, with 8 bases between the two ends. Germline CDR1 is SGHVS and CDR2 is FQNEAQ. The CDR3 has 12 residues.

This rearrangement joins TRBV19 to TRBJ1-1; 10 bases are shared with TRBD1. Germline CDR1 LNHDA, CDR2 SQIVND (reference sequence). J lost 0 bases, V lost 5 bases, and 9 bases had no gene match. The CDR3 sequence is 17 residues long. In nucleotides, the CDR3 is TGTGCCAGTAGTCAAGAGGACAGGGGGGGAGTGAACACTGAAGCTTTCTTT. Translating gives CASSQEDRGGVNTEAFF.

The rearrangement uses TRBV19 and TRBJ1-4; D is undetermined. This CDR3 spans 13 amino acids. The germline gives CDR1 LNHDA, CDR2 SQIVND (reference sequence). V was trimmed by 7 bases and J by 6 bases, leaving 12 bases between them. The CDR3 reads CASKVGEDEKLFF. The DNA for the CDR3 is TGTGCCAGTAAAGTGGGCGAAGATGAAAAACTGTTTTTT.

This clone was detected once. Here the CDR3 DNA reads TGTGCCAGCAGCTTAGCGGGCCTCACTGGCGGCAATCAGCCCCAGCATTTT. Translation gives CASSLAGLTGGNQPQHF. This sequence joins TRBV7-2 and TRBJ1-5; no clear D. The germline V gene has CDR1 SGHTA and CDR2 FQGNSA. V was pared by 0 bases and J by 2 bases, with 14 bases between. This CDR3 has 17 amino acids. Variable domain in full (rest from reference TRBV7-2 and TRBJ1-5): GAGVSQSPSNKVTEKGKDVELRCDPISGHTALYWYRQSLGQGLEFLIYFQGNSAPDKSGLPSDRFSAERTGGSVSTLTIQRTQQEDSAVYLCASSLAGLTGGNQPQHFGDGTRLSIL.

Here the CDR3 reads CASSLQGLSGETQYF. The CDR3 DNA is TGTGCCAGCAGCTTACAGGGGCTTTCGGGGGAGACCCAGTACTTC. The J gene is TRBJ2-5, the V gene TRBV7-3; D perhaps matches TRBD1 (6 bases). The V and J ends lost 2 bases and 5 bases respectively, with 15 bases between them. This CDR3 is built from 15 residues. Germline-derived CDR1 and CDR2 are SGHTA and FQGTGA.

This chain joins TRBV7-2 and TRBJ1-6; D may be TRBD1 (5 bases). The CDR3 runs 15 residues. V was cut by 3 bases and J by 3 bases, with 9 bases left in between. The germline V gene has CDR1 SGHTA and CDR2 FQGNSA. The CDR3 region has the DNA TGTGCCAGCAGCTTGGGGCCCTTCTATAATTCACCCCTCCACTTT. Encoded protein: CASSLGPFYNSPLHF.

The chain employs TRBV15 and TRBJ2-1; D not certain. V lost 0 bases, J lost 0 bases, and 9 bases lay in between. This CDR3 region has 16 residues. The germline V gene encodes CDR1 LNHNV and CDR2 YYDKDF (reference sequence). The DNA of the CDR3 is TGTGCCACCAGCAGAGATCAGGCGAGCTCCTACAATGAGCAGTTCTTC. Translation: CATSRDQASSYNEQFF.